This T cell receptor beta chain was captured in a study of T cells in Graves' hyperthyroidism and ophthalmopathy. Any patient presenting with uncontrolled infection, other autoimmune disease, pregnancy or lactation was left out. Germline CDR1 is SQVTM and CDR2 is ANQGSEA. Deletions cut 8 bases from V and 3 bases from J, with 11 bases between. The CDR3 has 12 residues. Amplified TCR beta CDR3 regions derived from RNA transcripts. The HTBI primer set was used in a first-round RT-PCR of the TCR CDR3. TCRdb ran MiXCR on the multiplex PCR reads and lists one entry per CDR3 protein. The table shows hundreds of thousands of distinct CDR3 sequences, with about 14% occurring only once.

Sample: blood. This chain links TRBV29-1 with TRBJ2-1; D is undetermined. The receptor was derived from a woman aged 45-65 years with Graves' ophthalmopathy. CDR3 coding DNA: TGCAGCTACTCGGGCCTCTACAATGAGCAGTTCTTC. It yields the protein CSYSGLYNEQFF.